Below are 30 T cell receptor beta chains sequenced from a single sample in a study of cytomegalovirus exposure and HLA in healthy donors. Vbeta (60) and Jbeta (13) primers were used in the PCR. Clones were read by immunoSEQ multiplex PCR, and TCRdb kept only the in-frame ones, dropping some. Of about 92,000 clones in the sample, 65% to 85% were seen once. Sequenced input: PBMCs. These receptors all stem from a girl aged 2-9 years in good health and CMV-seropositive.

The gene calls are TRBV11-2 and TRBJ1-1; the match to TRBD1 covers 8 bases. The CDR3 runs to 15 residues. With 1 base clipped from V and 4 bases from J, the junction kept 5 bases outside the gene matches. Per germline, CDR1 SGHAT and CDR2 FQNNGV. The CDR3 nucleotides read TGTGCCAGCAGCTTAGGGACAGGGTGGGGCACTGAAGCTTTCTTT. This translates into CASSLGTGWGTEAFF.

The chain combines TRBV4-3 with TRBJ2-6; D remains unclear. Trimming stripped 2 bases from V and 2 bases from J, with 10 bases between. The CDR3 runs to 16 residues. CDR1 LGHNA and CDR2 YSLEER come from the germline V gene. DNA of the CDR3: TGCGCCAGCAGCCAACTTGTAACGGCTGGGGCCAACGTCCTGACTTTC. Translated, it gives CASSQLVTAGANVLTF.

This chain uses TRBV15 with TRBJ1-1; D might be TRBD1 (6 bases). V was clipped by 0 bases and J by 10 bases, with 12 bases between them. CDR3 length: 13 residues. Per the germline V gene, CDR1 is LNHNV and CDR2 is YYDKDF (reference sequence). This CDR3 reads CATSRDNKQGAFF. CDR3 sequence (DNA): TGTGCCACCAGCAGAGACAACAAACAGGGAGCTTTCTTT.

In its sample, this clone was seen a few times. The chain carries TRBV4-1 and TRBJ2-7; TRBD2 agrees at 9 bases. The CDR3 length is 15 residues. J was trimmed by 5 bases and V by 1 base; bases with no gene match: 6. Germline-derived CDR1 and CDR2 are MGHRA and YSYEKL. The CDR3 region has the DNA TGCGCCAGCAGCCAAGTACGAGCGGGAGGCCACGAGCAGTACTTC. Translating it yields CASSQVRAGGHEQYF.

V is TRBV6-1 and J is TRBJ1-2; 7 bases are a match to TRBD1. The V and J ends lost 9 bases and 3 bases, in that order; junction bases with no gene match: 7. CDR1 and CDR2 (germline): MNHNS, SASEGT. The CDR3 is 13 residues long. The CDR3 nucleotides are TGTGCCAGTCGACAGGGAAGGGACTATGGCTACACCTTC. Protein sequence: CASRQGRDYGYTF.

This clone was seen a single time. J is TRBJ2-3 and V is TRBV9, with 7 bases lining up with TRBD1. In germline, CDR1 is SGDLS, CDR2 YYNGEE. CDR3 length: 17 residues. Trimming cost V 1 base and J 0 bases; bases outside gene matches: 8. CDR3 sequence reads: CASSVMGQSPSTDTQYF. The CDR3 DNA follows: TGTGCCAGCAGCGTAATGGGACAGTCTCCTAGCACAGATACGCAGTATTTT.

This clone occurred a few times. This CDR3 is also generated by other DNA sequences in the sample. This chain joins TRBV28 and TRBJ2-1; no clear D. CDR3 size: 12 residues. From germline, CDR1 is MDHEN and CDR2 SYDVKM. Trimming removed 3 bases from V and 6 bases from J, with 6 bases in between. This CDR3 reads CASSLGSNEQFF. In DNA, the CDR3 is TGTGCCAGCAGTTTGGGCAGCAATGAGCAGTTCTTC.

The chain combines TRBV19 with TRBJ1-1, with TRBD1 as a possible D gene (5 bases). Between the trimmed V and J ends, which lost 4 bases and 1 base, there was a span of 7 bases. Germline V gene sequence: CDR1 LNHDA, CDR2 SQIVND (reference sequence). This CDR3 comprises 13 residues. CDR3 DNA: TGTGCCAGTAGTACGACAGAGAACACTGAAGCTTTCTTT. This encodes CASSTTENTEAFF.

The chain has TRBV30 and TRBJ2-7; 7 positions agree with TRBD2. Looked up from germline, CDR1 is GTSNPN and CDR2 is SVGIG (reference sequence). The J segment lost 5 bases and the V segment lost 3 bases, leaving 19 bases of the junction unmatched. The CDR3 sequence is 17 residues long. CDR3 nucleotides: TGTGCCTGGAGCCACCCCGGGCTAGCGGCAGCCGGGGACGAGCAGTACTTC. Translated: CAWSHPGLAAAGDEQYF.

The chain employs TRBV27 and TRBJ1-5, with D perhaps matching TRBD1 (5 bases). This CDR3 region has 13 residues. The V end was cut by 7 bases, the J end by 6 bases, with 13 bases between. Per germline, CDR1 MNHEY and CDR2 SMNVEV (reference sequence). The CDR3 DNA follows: TGTGCCAGCATACAAAAAGGGGTTCAGCCCCAGCATTTT. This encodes CASIQKGVQPQHF.

Here the CDR3 DNA reads TGTGCCAGCAGTTTAAACCCAGAAAGTTACTATGGCTACACCTTC. This sequence encodes CASSLNPESYYGYTF. V is TRBV28 and J is TRBJ1-2; D not resolved. The CDR3 consists of 15 residues. V was clipped by 2 bases and J by 3 bases, with 13 bases between them. CDR1 is MDHEN and CDR2 is SYDVKM in the germline V gene.

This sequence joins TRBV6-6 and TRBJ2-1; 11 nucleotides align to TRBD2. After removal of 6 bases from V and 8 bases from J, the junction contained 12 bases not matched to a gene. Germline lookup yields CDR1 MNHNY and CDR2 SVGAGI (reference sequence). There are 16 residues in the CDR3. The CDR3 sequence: CASSLPTSGGSDEQFF. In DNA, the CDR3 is TGTGCCAGCAGCCTACCTACTAGCGGGGGTTCCGATGAGCAGTTCTTC.

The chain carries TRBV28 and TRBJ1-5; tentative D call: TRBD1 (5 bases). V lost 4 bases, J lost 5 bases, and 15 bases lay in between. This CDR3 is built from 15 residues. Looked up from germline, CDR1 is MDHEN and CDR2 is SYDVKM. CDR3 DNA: TGTGCCAGCAGTTCTGACAGATACATTGATCAGCCCCAGCATTTT. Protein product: CASSSDRYIDQPQHF. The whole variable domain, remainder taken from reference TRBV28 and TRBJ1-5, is DVKVTQSSRYLVKRTGEKVFLECVQDMDHENMFWYRQDPGLGLRLIYFSYDVKMKEKGDIPEGYSVSREKKERFSLILESASTNQTSMYLCASSSDRYIDQPQHFGDGTRLSIL.

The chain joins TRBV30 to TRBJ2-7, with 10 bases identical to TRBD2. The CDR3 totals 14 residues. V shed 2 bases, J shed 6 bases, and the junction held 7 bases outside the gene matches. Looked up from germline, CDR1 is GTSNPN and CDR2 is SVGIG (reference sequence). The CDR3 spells CAWSSSSGSSEQYF. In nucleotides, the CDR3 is TGTGCCTGGAGTAGCTCTAGCGGGAGTTCCGAGCAGTACTTC. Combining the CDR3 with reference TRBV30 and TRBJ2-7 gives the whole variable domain SQTIHQWPATLVQPVGSPLSLECTVEGTSNPNLYWYRQAAGRGLQLLFYSVGIGQISSEVPQNLSASRPQDRQFILSSKKLLLSDSGFYLCAWSSSSGSSEQYFGPGTRLTVT.

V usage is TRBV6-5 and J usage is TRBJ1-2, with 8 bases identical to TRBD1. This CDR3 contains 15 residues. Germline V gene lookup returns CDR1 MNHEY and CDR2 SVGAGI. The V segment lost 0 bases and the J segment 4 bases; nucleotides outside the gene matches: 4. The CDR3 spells CASSYSGQGSYGYTF. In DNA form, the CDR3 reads TGTGCCAGCAGTTACTCCGGACAGGGAAGCTATGGCTACACCTTC.

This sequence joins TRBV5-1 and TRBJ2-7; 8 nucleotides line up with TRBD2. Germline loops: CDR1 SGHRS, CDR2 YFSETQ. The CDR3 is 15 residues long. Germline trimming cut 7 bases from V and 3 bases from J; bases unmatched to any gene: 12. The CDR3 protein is CASRFETSVFYEQYF. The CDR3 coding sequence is TGCGCCAGCCGATTCGAGACTAGCGTCTTCTACGAGCAGTACTTC. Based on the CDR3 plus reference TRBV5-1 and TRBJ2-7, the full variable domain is KAGVTQTPRYLIKTRGQQVTLSCSPISGHRSVSWYQQTPGQGLQFLFEYFSETQRNKGNFPGRFSGRQFSNSRSEMNVSTLELGDSALYLCASRFETSVFYEQYFGPGTRLTVT.

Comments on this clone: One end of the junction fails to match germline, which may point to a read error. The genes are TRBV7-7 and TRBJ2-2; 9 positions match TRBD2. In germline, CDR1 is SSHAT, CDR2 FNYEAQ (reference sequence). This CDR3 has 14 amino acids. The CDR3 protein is CASSLGTSREELFF. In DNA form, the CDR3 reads TGTGCTAGCAGCTTAGGGACTAGCAGGGAGGAGCTGTTTTTT. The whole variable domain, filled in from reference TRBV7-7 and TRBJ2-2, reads GAGVSQSPRYKVTKRGQDVTLRCDPISSHATLYWYQQALGQGPEFLTYFNYEAQPDKSGLPSDRFSAERPEGSISTLTIQRTEQRDSAMYRCASSLGTSREELFFGEGSRLTVL.

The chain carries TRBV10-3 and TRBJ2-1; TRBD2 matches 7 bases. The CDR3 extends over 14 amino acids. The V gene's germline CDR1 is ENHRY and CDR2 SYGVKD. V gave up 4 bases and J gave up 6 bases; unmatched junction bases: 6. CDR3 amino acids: CAISGGGSPNEQFF. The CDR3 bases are TGTGCCATCAGTGGGGGCGGGAGCCCCAATGAGCAGTTCTTC.

This CDR3 reads CASSEMGQPIYF. The CDR3, as DNA: TGTGCCAGCAGTGAGATGGGACAGCCAATTTACTTC. This chain uses TRBV2 with TRBJ2-4; 7 nucleotides agree with TRBD1. The CDR3 contains 12 residues. Trimming removed 3 bases from V and 16 bases from J; junction bases left unmatched: 9. CDR1 and CDR2 from the germline V gene are SNHLY and FYNNEI. Looking up the rest from reference TRBV2 and TRBJ2-4 gives the full variable domain: EPEVTQTPSHQVTQMGQEVILRCVPISNHLYFYWYRQILGQKVEFLVSFYNNEISEKSEIFDDQFSVERPDGSNFTLKIRSTKLEDSAMYFCASSEMGQPIYFGAGTRLSVL.

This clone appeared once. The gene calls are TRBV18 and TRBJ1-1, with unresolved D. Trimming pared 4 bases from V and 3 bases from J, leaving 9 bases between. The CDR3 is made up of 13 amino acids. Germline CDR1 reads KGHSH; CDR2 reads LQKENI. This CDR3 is CASSLAEDTEAFF. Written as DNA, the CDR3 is TGTGCCAGCTCACTTGCCGAGGACACTGAAGCTTTCTTT.

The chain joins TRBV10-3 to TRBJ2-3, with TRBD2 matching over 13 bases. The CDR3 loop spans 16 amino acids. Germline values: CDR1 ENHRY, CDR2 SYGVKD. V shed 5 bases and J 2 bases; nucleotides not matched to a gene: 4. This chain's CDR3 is CAISPGLAGTTDTQYF. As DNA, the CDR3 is TGTGCCATCAGTCCGGGACTAGCGGGAACCACAGATACGCAGTATTTT.

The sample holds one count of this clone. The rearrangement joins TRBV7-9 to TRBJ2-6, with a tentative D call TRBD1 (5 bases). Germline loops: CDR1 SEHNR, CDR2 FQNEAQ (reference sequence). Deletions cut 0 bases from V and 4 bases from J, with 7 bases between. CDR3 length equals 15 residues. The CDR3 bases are TGTGCCAGCAGCTTAGCGGGGCGGGGGGCCAACGTCCTGACTTTC. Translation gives CASSLAGRGANVLTF.

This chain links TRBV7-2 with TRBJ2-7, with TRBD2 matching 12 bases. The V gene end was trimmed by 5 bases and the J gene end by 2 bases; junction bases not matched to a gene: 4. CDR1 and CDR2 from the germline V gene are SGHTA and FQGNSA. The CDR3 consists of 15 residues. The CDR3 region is CASSRTSGAPYEQYF. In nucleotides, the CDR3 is TGTGCCAGCAGCCGGACTAGCGGGGCCCCCTACGAGCAGTACTTC.

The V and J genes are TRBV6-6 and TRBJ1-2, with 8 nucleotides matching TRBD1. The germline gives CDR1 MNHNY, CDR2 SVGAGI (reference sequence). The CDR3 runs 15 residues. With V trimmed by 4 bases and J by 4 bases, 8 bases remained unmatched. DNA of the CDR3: TGTGCCAGCAGTTCACTTACCGACAGGGGCTATGGCTACACCTTC. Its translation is CASSSLTDRGYGYTF.

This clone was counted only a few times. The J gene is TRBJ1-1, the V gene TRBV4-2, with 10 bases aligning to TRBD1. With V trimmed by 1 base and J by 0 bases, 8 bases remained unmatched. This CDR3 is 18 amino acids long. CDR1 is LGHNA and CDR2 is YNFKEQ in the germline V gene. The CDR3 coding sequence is TGTGCCAGCAGCCAAGGGGAGGGGACAGGGGCAATGAACACTGAAGCTTTCTTT. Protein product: CASSQGEGTGAMNTEAFF.

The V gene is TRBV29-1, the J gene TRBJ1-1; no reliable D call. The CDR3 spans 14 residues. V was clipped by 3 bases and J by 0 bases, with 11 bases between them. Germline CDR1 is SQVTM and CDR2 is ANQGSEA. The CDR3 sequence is CSVERGGMNTEAFF. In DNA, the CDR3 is TGCAGCGTTGAGAGAGGAGGAATGAACACTGAAGCTTTCTTT.

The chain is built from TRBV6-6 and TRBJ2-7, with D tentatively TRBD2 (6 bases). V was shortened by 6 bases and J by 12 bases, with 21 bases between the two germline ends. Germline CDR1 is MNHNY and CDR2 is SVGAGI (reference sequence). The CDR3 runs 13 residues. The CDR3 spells CASSRGLRDWGYF. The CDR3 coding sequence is TGTGCCAGCAGCCGGGGACTGCGGGACTGGGGGTACTTC.

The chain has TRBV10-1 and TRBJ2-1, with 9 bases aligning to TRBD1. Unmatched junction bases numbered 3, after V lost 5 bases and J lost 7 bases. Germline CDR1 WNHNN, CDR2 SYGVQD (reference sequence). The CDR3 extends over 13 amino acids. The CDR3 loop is CASSLGQGNEQFF. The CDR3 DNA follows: TGCGCCAGCAGTCTTGGACAGGGGAATGAGCAGTTCTTC.

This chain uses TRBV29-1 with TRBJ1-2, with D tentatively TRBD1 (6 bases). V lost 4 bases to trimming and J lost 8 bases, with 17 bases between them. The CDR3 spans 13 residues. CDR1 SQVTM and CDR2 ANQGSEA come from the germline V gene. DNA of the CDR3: TGCAGCGTTGTGGGACAAAAGTTGCAAGGCTACACCTTC. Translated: CSVVGQKLQGYTF.

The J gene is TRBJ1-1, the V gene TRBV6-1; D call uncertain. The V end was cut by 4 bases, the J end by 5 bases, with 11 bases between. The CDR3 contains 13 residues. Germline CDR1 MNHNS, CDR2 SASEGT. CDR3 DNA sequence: TGTGCCAGCAGTGTGATAGGAGGGACTGAAGCTTTCTTT. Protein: CASSVIGGTEAFF.